The 26 T cell receptor beta chains below were found in one sample sequenced in a study of radiation and T cells in renal cell carcinoma (TCRdb year 2020). Library generation was performed with the immunoSEQ multiplex PCR assay. The immuneACCESS repertoire file appears here via TCRdb, limited to in-frame rearrangements. These files lack a portion of the clones; in checked studies, under half of the deficit traces to unresolved V genes, and the cause of the others is not known. This sample holds approximately 29,000 clones; over 70% were observed only once. Together, the top ten hold roughly a third of the sample. According to the study, the label for this sample's time point signals: blood 4 weeks post-SBRT, at nephrectomy. The treatment or condition label corresponds to: 15 Gy SBRT to primary tumor, nephrectomy 4 weeks later. This sample comprised blood, obtained from a patient whose treatment included radiotherapy and nephrectomy. The source is a man aged 55-75 years with renal cell carcinoma.

This clone came up once. The chain uses TRBV11-2 and TRBJ2-5; no definite D call. Germline lookup yields CDR1 SGHAT and CDR2 FQNNGV. The CDR3 loop spans 11 amino acids. V was cut by 3 bases and J by 5 bases, with 4 bases left in between. This CDR3 reads CASSFGETQYF. In DNA form, the CDR3 reads TGTGCCAGCAGCTTCGGGGAGACCCAGTACTTC.

The V and J genes are TRBV5-1 and TRBJ2-3; D gene unclear. CDR1 and CDR2 (germline): SGHRS, YFSETQ. The CDR3 runs to 16 residues. Trimming removed 4 bases from V and 0 bases from J, with 15 bases in between. Here the CDR3 reads CASSSGVDRSTDTQYF. The CDR3 bases are TGCGCCAGCAGCAGTGGGGTCGACCGCAGCACAGATACGCAGTATTTT.

As to this clone: A junction end diverges from the germline sequence, so it may reflect a read error. The chain has TRBV7-7 and TRBJ2-3; D call uncertain. The CDR3 consists of 13 residues. Germline V gene sequence: CDR1 SSHAT, CDR2 FNYEAQ (reference sequence). CDR3 DNA: TGTGCTAGCAGCTTAAGTCGCACAGATACGCAGTATTTT. It encodes CASSLSRTDTQYF.

This rearrangement joins TRBV7-9 to TRBJ2-3; 11 nucleotides line up with TRBD2. Germline assignment: CDR1 SEHNR and CDR2 FQNEAQ (reference sequence). The CDR3 has 18 residues. Trimming took 7 bases from V and 4 from J; bases not matched to a gene: 16. CDR3 coding DNA: TGTGCCAGCACCGAAGGGGTTCTAGCGGGAGGAGTTGCAGATACGCAGTATTTT. Protein product: CASTEGVLAGGVADTQYF.

This sequence joins TRBV4-1 and TRBJ2-3; D is uncertain. From germline, CDR1 is MGHRA and CDR2 YSYEKL. The ends were cut back, 4 bases at V and 6 bases at J, with 8 bases in the middle. The CDR3 consists of 12 residues. The CDR3 spells CASSPHKDTQYF. The CDR3 nucleotides read TGCGCCAGCAGCCCCCACAAGGATACGCAGTATTTT.

The chain recombines TRBV9 with TRBJ2-1; the D call may be TRBD1 or TRBD2 (6 bases each). Deletions cut 3 bases from V and 5 bases from J, with 21 bases between. CDR1 and CDR2 (germline): SGDLS, YYNGEE. The CDR3 extends over 17 amino acids. CDR3 nucleotide sequence: TGTGCCAGCAGCGGAGAGGGGGGCGCTGGGCCAAACAATGAGCAGTTCTTC. It codes for CASSGEGGAGPNNEQFF.

This clone has a handful of counts. The chain carries TRBV7-2 and TRBJ2-3, with D unresolved. The ends were cut back, 8 bases at V and 6 bases at J, with 9 bases in the middle. The CDR3 is 11 residues long. From germline, CDR1 is SGHTA and CDR2 FQGNSA. The CDR3 DNA follows: TGTGCCAGCGGCTGGGTGGATACGCAGTATTTT. Translated, it gives CASGWVDTQYF.

V gene TRBV14 combines with J gene TRBJ2-7, with TRBD2 identical over 13 bases. J lost 12 bases, V lost 1 base, and 3 bases had no gene match. This CDR3 comprises 13 residues. The V gene's germline CDR1 is SGHDN and CDR2 FVKESK. The CDR3 coding sequence is TGTGCCAGCAGCCAAGGTGGACTAGCGGGAGCGTACTTC. As protein: CASSQGGLAGAYF.

The chain joins TRBV4-3 to TRBJ2-2; tentatively, D is TRBD1 or TRBD2 (5 bases each). Germline assignment: CDR1 LGHNA and CDR2 YSLEER. Trimming stripped 1 base from V and 5 bases from J, with 11 bases between. This CDR3 comprises 15 residues. DNA for the CDR3: TGCGCCAGCAGCCAAGCATCAGGGAGAACCGGGGAGCTGTTTTTT. Encoded protein: CASSQASGRTGELFF.

This clone was seen a handful of times. This chain joins TRBV7-2 and TRBJ1-1; 8 bases are a match to TRBD1. The CDR3 contains 16 residues. Per germline, CDR1 SGHTA and CDR2 FQGNSA. V trimming: 1 base; J trimming: 1 base; junction bases outside the gene matches: 5. CDR3 region: CASSLVADRGNTEAFF. The DNA for the CDR3 is TGTGCCAGCAGCTTAGTTGCCGACAGGGGGAACACTGAAGCTTTCTTT.

The table lists this clone with a few counts. The CDR3 loop reads CASRAENNEQFF. CDR3 DNA: TGTGCCAGTAGGGCAGAGAACAATGAGCAGTTCTTC. The J gene is TRBJ2-1, the V gene TRBV19; D gene ambiguous. Germline CDR1 reads LNHDA; CDR2 reads SQIVND (reference sequence). The CDR3 sequence is 12 residues long. Trimming removed 6 bases at V and 5 bases at J, with 8 bases between.

This rearrangement joins TRBV4-3 to TRBJ1-4, with a tentative D call TRBD1 (5 bases). The germline gives CDR1 LGHNA, CDR2 YSLEER. The CDR3 is 14 residues long. V was clipped by 0 bases and J by 13 bases, with 15 bases between them. CDR3 sequence reads: CASSQDEGGDGLFF. The DNA for the CDR3 is TGCGCCAGCAGCCAAGACGAGGGCGGGGACGGACTGTTTTTT.

This sequence joins TRBV18 and TRBJ2-7; 7 nucleotides align to TRBD2. The CDR3 loop spans 15 amino acids. V trimming: 2 bases; J trimming: 3 bases; junction bases outside the gene matches: 7. CDR1 is KGHSH, CDR2 LQKENI, per germline. The CDR3 region is CASSPSTSVIYEQYF. CDR3 in DNA: TGTGCCAGCTCACCATCTACTAGCGTGATCTACGAGCAGTACTTC.

The chain is built from TRBV11-2 and TRBJ2-7; D perhaps matches TRBD2 (5 bases). This CDR3 contains 12 residues. V lost 6 bases to trimming and J lost 10 bases, with 16 bases between them. In germline, CDR1 is SGHAT, CDR2 FQNNGV. The CDR3 loop is CASRRLKGHQYF. The CDR3 DNA sequence: TGTGCCAGCAGACGACTAAAGGGCCATCAGTACTTC.

J is TRBJ2-3 and V is TRBV5-5; maybe TRBD2 (5 bases). The CDR3 contains 13 residues. Trimming cost V 4 bases and J 4 bases, with 10 bases left between them. The germline V gene encodes CDR1 SGHKS and CDR2 YYEKEE (reference sequence). CDR3 sequence: CASSPVDSDTQYF. In DNA, the CDR3 is TGTGCCAGCAGCCCGGTGGACTCAGATACGCAGTATTTT. The variable domain in full, completed from reference TRBV5-5 and TRBJ2-3, reads DAGVTQSPTHLIKTRGQQVTLRCSPISGHKSVSWYQQVLGQGPQFIFQYYEKEERGRGNFPDRFSARQFPNYSSELNVNALLLGDSALYLCASSPVDSDTQYFGPGTRLTVL.

V gene TRBV6-5 combines with J gene TRBJ1-1, with D possibly being TRBD1 (6 bases). Germline CDR1 and CDR2: MNHEY and SVGAGI. CDR3 size: 13 residues. The ends were cut back, 7 bases at V and 2 bases at J, with 11 bases in the middle. The CDR3 nucleotides are TGTGCCAGCATTAGACAGGATAACACTGAAGCTTTCTTT. Encoded protein: CASIRQDNTEAFF.

This clone occurred a few times. The rearrangement joins TRBV19 to TRBJ1-2, with TRBD1 matching over 7 bases. Trimming took 7 bases from V and 5 from J; bases not matched to a gene: 7. The CDR3 consists of 13 residues. The germline V gene has CDR1 LNHDA and CDR2 SQIVND (reference sequence). This chain's CDR3 is CASMTGQMYGYTF. CDR3 bases: TGTGCCAGTATGACGGGACAGATGTATGGCTACACCTTC.

The chain recombines TRBV19 with TRBJ1-2; 10 positions match TRBD1. Germline V CDR1 and CDR2: LNHDA, SQIVND (reference sequence). Germline trimming cut 3 bases from V and 6 bases from J; bases unmatched to any gene: 1. The CDR3 extends over 13 amino acids. The CDR3 DNA reads TGTGCCAGTAGTATGGGGACAGGGGATGGCTACACCTTC. It translates to CASSMGTGDGYTF.

The genes are TRBV15 and TRBJ2-1; D may match TRBD1 or TRBD2 (5 bases each). Trimming shortened V by 3 bases and J by 7 bases, and 10 bases separated the two germline ends. Germline loops: CDR1 LNHNV, CDR2 YYDKDF (reference sequence). The CDR3 loop spans 13 amino acids. The CDR3 loop is CATSRPWGNEQFF. In DNA, the CDR3 is TGTGCCACCAGCAGGCCCTGGGGGAATGAGCAGTTCTTC. The full variable domain, completed using reference TRBV15 and TRBJ2-1, is DAMVIQNPRYQVTQFGKPVTLSCSQTLNHNVMYWYQQKSSQAPKLLFHYYDKDFNNEADTPDNFQSRRPNTSFCFLDIRSPGLGDTAMYLCATSRPWGNEQFFGPGTRLTVL.

The chain carries TRBV5-1 and TRBJ2-7; possibly TRBD2 for D (6 bases). The CDR3 contains 14 residues. The germline V gene encodes CDR1 SGHRS and CDR2 YFSETQ. Trimming pared 1 base from V and 4 bases from J, leaving 12 bases between. The DNA of the CDR3 is TGCGCCAGCAGCTTGTATCCGGGGGAGTACGAGCAGTACTTC. Translated: CASSLYPGEYEQYF.

The genes are TRBV10-2 and TRBJ2-3, with 7 bases identical to TRBD1. Germline V gene sequence: CDR1 WSHSY, CDR2 SAAADI. This CDR3 region has 15 residues. The V segment lost 2 bases and the J segment 3 bases; nucleotides outside the gene matches: 5. The CDR3, as DNA: TGCGCCAGCAGTGAGCCCGACAGGGAGACAGATACGCAGTATTTT. Amino acid sequence: CASSEPDRETDTQYF.

The CDR3 loop reads CASSATGRVYGYTF. The DNA of the CDR3 is TGTGCCAGCAGTGCCACAGGGAGGGTCTATGGCTACACCTTC. V is TRBV25-1 and J is TRBJ1-2, with D possibly matching TRBD1 (6 bases). Germline V gene lookup returns CDR1 MGHDK and CDR2 SYGVNS. The V end was cut by 4 bases, the J end by 4 bases, with 13 bases between. The CDR3 has 14 amino acids.

The chain couples TRBV6-5 to TRBJ2-5; the D gene could be TRBD1 or TRBD2 (5 bases each). This CDR3 has 15 residues. CDR1 MNHEY and CDR2 SVGAGI come from the germline V gene. Between the trimmed V and J ends, which lost 1 base and 5 bases, there was a span of 14 bases. CDR3 in amino acids: CASSYWGSRDETQYF. In DNA, the CDR3 is TGTGCCAGCAGTTACTGGGGCTCGAGGGATGAGACCCAGTACTTC.

J is TRBJ2-4 and V is TRBV11-2, with 9 bases matching TRBD2. Germline V gene sequence: CDR1 SGHAT, CDR2 FQNNGV. The junction had 4 bases not matched to a gene; V was cut back by 4 bases and J by 6 bases. This CDR3 contains 14 residues. The CDR3 coding sequence is TGTGCCAGCAGCTCCCGCGGGGGGGCAAACATTCAGTACTTC. Protein: CASSSRGGANIQYF.

The gene calls are TRBV5-4 and TRBJ2-4; D remains ambiguous. CDR1 and CDR2 from the germline V gene are SGHNT and YYREEE (reference sequence). The V and J ends lost 0 bases and 1 base respectively, with 11 bases between them. The CDR3 runs 16 residues. In nucleotides, the CDR3 is TGTGCCAGCAGCTTGGAGGGCCTCGGCGCCAAAAACATTCAGTACTTC. Residues: CASSLEGLGAKNIQYF.

This clone was counted a single time. This chain connects TRBV7-2 to TRBJ2-1; 11 bases align to TRBD2. The CDR3 is 15 amino acids. CDR1 and CDR2 from the germline V gene are SGHTA and FQGNSA. Unmatched junction bases numbered 1, after V lost 5 bases and J lost 1 base. CDR3 in amino acids: CASSRTSGSYNEQFF. The CDR3 nucleotides read TGTGCCAGCAGCCGGACTAGCGGGTCCTACAATGAGCAGTTCTTC.